A single sample gave rise to the 18 T cell receptor beta chains below, sequenced in a study of vaccination effects on CD4 cells after COVID-19. No antigen is known for these receptors. TCRdb keeps only in-frame clones here, not all; method: immunoSEQ multiplex PCR. The repertoire holds tens of thousands of clones, with roughly 81% as singletons. Ahead of sequencing, the ViraFEST assay grew antigen-specific CD4+ T cells using viral peptide pools. An approximately 10-day culture period preceded the isolation of CD4+ T cells. This material consisted of CD4+ T cells from PBMCs cultured with HCoV-229E spike peptides, taken before COVID-19 vaccination. The source of these receptors is a human donor who received a COVID-19 vaccine.

V is TRBV4-3 and J is TRBJ1-2, with D unclear. Germline V gives CDR1 LGHNA, CDR2 YSLEER. Trimming removed 1 base from V and 6 bases from J, with 6 bases in between. This CDR3 comprises 12 residues. The CDR3 reads CASSQGGNGYTF. The CDR3 nucleotides read TGCGCCAGCAGCCAAGGAGGGAATGGCTACACCTTC.

The CDR3 spells CASSPQGAVTEAFF. The CDR3 region has the DNA TGTGCCAGCAGCCCACAGGGGGCTGTCACTGAAGCTTTCTTT. This chain connects TRBV3-1 (or the pseudogene TRBV3-2) to TRBJ1-1, with 9 bases identical to TRBD1. Germline V gene data show CDR1 as LGHDT and CDR2 as YNNKEL (reference sequence). This CDR3 has 14 amino acids. Losses at the gene ends were 4 bases for V and 4 bases for J; bases not matched to a gene: 4.

J is TRBJ2-2 and V is TRBV3-1 (or the pseudogene TRBV3-2); D not certain. The CDR3 contains 14 residues. V was pared by 1 base and J by 1 base, with 4 bases between. CDR1 and CDR2 from the germline V gene are LGHDT and YNNKEL (reference sequence). CDR3: CASSQGLNTGELFF. DNA of the CDR3: TGTGCCAGCAGCCAAGGGCTGAACACCGGGGAGCTGTTTTTT.

The chain carries TRBV5-1 and TRBJ2-2; 8 nucleotides line up with TRBD1. Germline V gene data show CDR1 as SGHRS and CDR2 as YFSETQ. Trimming cost V 0 bases and J 2 bases; bases outside gene matches: 12. The CDR3 length is 19 residues. In DNA, the CDR3 is TGCGCCAGCAGCTTGGTTTATTCAGGGGGCAGTGGTAACACCGGGGAGCTGTTTTTT. Protein sequence: CASSLVYSGGSGNTGELFF.

The V and J genes are TRBV5-6 and TRBJ2-7; tentative D call: TRBD1 (6 bases). The CDR3 totals 14 residues. V was trimmed by 4 bases and J by 5 bases, leaving 16 bases between them. CDR1 is SGHDT, CDR2 YYEEEE, per germline. The CDR3 bases are TGTGCCAGCAGCCGAAGACAGGTGCTGCACGAGCAGTACGTC. This gives the protein CASSRRQVLHEQYV.

This clone was detected only once. The J gene is TRBJ1-1, the V gene TRBV19; perhaps TRBD1 as D (6 bases). The CDR3 length is 13 residues. V was pared by 4 bases and J by 4 bases, with 10 bases between. Germline loops: CDR1 LNHDA, CDR2 SQIVND (reference sequence). CDR3 protein: CASSRTVITEAFF. The DNA for the CDR3 is TGTGCCAGTAGTAGGACAGTGATCACTGAAGCTTTCTTT.

The gene calls are TRBV19 and TRBJ2-2; tentatively, D is TRBD1 (6 bases). Germline V lookup: CDR1 LNHDA, CDR2 SQIVND (reference sequence). This CDR3 is built from 16 residues. V lost 2 bases to trimming and J lost 1 base, with 11 bases between them. The DNA of the CDR3 is TGTGCCAGTAGTATAACCGGGACATTGAACACCGGGGAGCTGTTTTTT. This gives the protein CASSITGTLNTGELFF.

This chain connects TRBV6-1 to TRBJ1-1; D unclear. The CDR3 is made up of 14 amino acids. Trimming stripped 1 base from V and 1 base from J, with 7 bases between. Germline V CDR1 and CDR2: MNHNS, SASEGT. CDR3 sequence (DNA): TGTGCCAGCAGTGAAGTCGGGCCGAACACTGAAGCTTTCTTT. This sequence encodes CASSEVGPNTEAFF.

This clone was recorded once. The chain is built from TRBV20-1 and TRBJ2-5; 8 bases align to TRBD1. The CDR3 is 11 residues long. The ends lost 6 bases at V and 5 bases at J; junction bases unmatched: 2. Germline V gene data show CDR1 as DFQATT and CDR2 as SNEGSKA (reference sequence). This chain's CDR3 is CSAGQGETQYF. For the CDR3, the DNA is TGCAGTGCCGGACAGGGCGAGACCCAGTACTTC.

The chain couples TRBV30 to TRBJ1-2; maybe TRBD1 (6 bases). This CDR3 is 14 amino acids long. V lost 0 bases and J 3 bases, leaving 11 bases between the germline ends. Germline assignment: CDR1 GTSNPN and CDR2 SVGIG (reference sequence). The CDR3 coding sequence is TGTGCCTGGAGTGTACGACAGGACCACTATGGCTACACCTTC. It yields the protein CAWSVRQDHYGYTF.

The V call is TRBV18, the J call TRBJ2-3; D not certain. This CDR3 spans 13 amino acids. The germline V and J ends were trimmed by 3 bases and 6 bases, with 10 bases remaining between them. Germline V gene data show CDR1 as KGHSH and CDR2 as LQKENI. CDR3 sequence: CASSPSGQDTQYF. CDR3 nucleotide sequence: TGTGCCAGCTCACCCTCGGGTCAGGATACGCAGTATTTT. The full variable domain, with the rest looked up from reference TRBV18 and TRBJ2-3, is NAGVMQNPRHLVRRRGQEARLRCSPMKGHSHVYWYRQLPEEGLKFMVYLQKENIIDESGMPKERFSAEFPKEGPSILRIQQVVRGDSAAYFCASSPSGQDTQYFGPGTRLTVL.

The V gene is TRBV9, the J gene TRBJ2-3; D is uncertain. CDR1 and CDR2 (germline): SGDLS, YYNGEE. Between the trimmed V and J ends, which lost 2 bases and 6 bases, there was a span of 13 bases. The length of the CDR3 is 14 residues. The CDR3 DNA follows: TGTGCCAGCAGCGTGGCCGCTTCCCGGGATACGCAGTATTTT. Protein sequence: CASSVAASRDTQYF.

The chain recombines TRBV30 with TRBJ2-1; 7 positions match TRBD1. The junction had 7 bases not matched to a gene; V was cut back by 7 bases and J by 1 base. The germline V gene encodes CDR1 GTSNPN and CDR2 SVGIG (reference sequence). CDR3 length: 14 residues. DNA for the CDR3: TGTGCCTCCATGACAGGGTTGTCCTACAATGAGCAGTTCTTC. Protein sequence: CASMTGLSYNEQFF.

J is TRBJ2-1 and V is TRBV18, with D perhaps being TRBD1 or TRBD2 (5 bases each). Germline V gene data show CDR1 as KGHSH and CDR2 as LQKENI. Trimming removed 3 bases from V and 5 bases from J, with 5 bases in between. This CDR3 spans 12 amino acids. CDR3 protein: CASSPGDNEQFF. CDR3 DNA: TGTGCCAGCTCACCGGGGGACAATGAGCAGTTCTTC. The variable domain in full, with the rest retrieved from reference TRBV18 and TRBJ2-1, is NAGVMQNPRHLVRRRGQEARLRCSPMKGHSHVYWYRQLPEEGLKFMVYLQKENIIDESGMPKERFSAEFPKEGPSILRIQQVVRGDSAAYFCASSPGDNEQFFGPGTRLTVL.

A single count supports this clone. This chain uses TRBV7-2 with TRBJ2-7; possible D gene TRBD2, 6 bases. This CDR3 region has 14 residues. With 3 bases removed from V and 0 bases from J, the gap between germline ends came to 9 bases. Looked up from germline, CDR1 is SGHTA and CDR2 is FQGNSA. CDR3 DNA sequence: TGTGCCAGCAGCTTTATCGGGAGCTCCTACGAGCAGTACGTC. Protein: CASSFIGSSYEQYV.

The chain couples TRBV6-5 to TRBJ1-2; D is possibly TRBD1 (6 bases). Germline V gene sequence: CDR1 MNHEY, CDR2 SVGAGI. This CDR3 spans 12 amino acids. The V end lost 7 bases, the J end lost 2 bases, and 8 bases lay between the germline ends. As DNA, the CDR3 is TGTGCCAGCACTCAGGGGAACTATGGCTACACCTTC. Protein: CASTQGNYGYTF.

V and J are TRBV4-1 and TRBJ2-1; D gene ambiguous. CDR1 and CDR2 (germline): MGHRA, YSYEKL. CDR3 length: 14 amino acids. Trimming left V 0 bases short and J 5 bases short, with 8 bases between. CDR3 region: CASSQDGPNNEQFF. In DNA form, the CDR3 reads TGCGCCAGCAGCCAAGATGGGCCGAACAATGAGCAGTTCTTC.

The chain uses TRBV7-8 and TRBJ1-3, with D uncertain. Trimming left V 5 bases short and J 0 bases short, with 8 bases between. Germline CDR1 and CDR2: SGHVS and FQNEAQ. CDR3 length: 14 residues. CDR3 in amino acids: CASSNWDSGNTIYF. CDR3 nucleotides: TGTGCCAGCAGCAACTGGGACTCTGGAAACACCATATATTTT.